Listed here are 5 T cell receptor beta chains from one sample, sequenced in a study of T cell responses to AZD1222 COVID-19 vaccine. Data came from immunoSEQ multiplex PCR; TCRdb stores just in-frame clones and leaves some out. The sample carries 75,000 to 90,000 clones, 90% recorded once. Sample: peripheral blood, taken on day 0 of AZD1222 vaccination. The receptors here all came from an adult in good health.

In its sample, this clone was seen a few times. The V gene is TRBV14, the J gene TRBJ2-1, with TRBD2 as a possible D gene (7 bases). Germline CDR1 reads SGHDN; CDR2 reads FVKESK. Trimming pared 1 base from V and 8 bases from J, leaving 15 bases between. CDR3 length: 15 amino acids. The CDR3 loop reads CASSQVRRGRHEQFF. The CDR3 coding sequence is TGTGCCAGCAGCCAAGTGAGGCGGGGGCGTCATGAGCAGTTCTTC.

The chain has TRBV18 and TRBJ1-5; TRBD1 is a possible D gene (5 bases). Trimming removed 6 bases at V and 11 bases at J, with 20 bases between. CDR3 size: 14 residues. Germline CDR1 is KGHSH and CDR2 is LQKENI. In nucleotides, the CDR3 is TGTGCCAGCTCCAATGGAGGGGCTGGTTCGGCCCAGCATTTT. Translated, it gives CASSNGGAGSAQHF.

The V gene is TRBV11-2, the J gene TRBJ1-3; 11 bases map to TRBD1. There are 15 residues in the CDR3. The junction had 0 bases not matched to a gene; V was cut back by 3 bases and J by 2 bases. Germline loops: CDR1 SGHAT, CDR2 FQNNGV. The CDR3 coding sequence is TGTGCCAGCAGCTTGGGACAGGGGGCTGGAAACACCATATATTTT. Translated: CASSLGQGAGNTIYF.

The V gene is TRBV7-2, the J gene TRBJ1-2, with no clear D. Between the trimmed V and J ends, which lost 5 bases and 0 bases, there was a span of 16 bases. CDR1 and CDR2 (germline): SGHTA, FQGNSA. This CDR3 is 16 amino acids long. The CDR3 DNA follows: TGTGCCAGCAGCCCTATTTCGAGACCGACTAACTATGGCTACACCTTC. It yields the protein CASSPISRPTNYGYTF.

The chain combines TRBV6-5 with TRBJ2-7; no firm D call. CDR1 is MNHEY and CDR2 is SVGAGI in the germline V gene. The CDR3 totals 13 residues. Between the trimmed V and J ends, which lost 5 bases and 3 bases, there was a span of 11 bases. The DNA for the CDR3 is TGTGCCAGCAGTAGGGCCAAAAACTACGAGCAGTACTTC. Amino acid sequence: CASSRAKNYEQYF.